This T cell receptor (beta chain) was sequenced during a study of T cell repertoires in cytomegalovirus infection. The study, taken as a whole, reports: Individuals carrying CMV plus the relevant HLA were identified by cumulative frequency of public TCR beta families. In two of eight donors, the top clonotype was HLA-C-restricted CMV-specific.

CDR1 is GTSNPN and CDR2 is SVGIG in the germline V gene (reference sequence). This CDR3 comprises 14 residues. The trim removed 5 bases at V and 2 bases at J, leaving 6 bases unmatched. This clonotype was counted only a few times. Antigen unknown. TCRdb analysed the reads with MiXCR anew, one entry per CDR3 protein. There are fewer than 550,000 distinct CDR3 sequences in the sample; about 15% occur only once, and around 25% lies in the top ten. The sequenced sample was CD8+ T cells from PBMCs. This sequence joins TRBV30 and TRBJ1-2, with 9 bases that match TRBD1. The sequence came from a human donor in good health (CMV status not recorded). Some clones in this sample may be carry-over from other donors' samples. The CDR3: CAWSRDRENYGYTF. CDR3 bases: TGTGCCTGGTCCCGGGACAGGGAAAACTATGGCTACACCTTC.